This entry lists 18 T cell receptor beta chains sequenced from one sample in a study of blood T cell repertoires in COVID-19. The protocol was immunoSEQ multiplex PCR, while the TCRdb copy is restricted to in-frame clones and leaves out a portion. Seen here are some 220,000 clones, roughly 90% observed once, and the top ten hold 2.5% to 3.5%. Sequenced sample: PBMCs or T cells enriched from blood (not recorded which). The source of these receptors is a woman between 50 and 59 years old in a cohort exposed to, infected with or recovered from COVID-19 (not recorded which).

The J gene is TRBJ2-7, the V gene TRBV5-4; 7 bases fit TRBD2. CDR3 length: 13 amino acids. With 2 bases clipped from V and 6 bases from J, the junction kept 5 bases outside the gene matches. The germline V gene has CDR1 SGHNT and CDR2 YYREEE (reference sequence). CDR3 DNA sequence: TGTGCCAGCAGCTTTCGTCAGCGGGGCGAGCAGTACTTC. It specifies CASSFRQRGEQYF.

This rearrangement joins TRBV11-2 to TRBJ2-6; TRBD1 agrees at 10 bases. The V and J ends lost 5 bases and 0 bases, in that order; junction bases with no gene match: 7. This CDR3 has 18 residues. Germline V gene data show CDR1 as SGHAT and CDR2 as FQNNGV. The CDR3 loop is CASSRRTGGGSGANVLTF. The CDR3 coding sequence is TGTGCCAGCAGCCGTAGGACAGGGGGTGGCTCTGGGGCCAACGTCCTGACTTTC.

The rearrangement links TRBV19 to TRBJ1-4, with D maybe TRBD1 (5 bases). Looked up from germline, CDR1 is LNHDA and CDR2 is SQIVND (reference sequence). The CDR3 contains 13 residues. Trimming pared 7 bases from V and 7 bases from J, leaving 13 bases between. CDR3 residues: CASKTDVGEKLFF. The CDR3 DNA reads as TGTGCCAGTAAGACAGATGTTGGTGAAAAACTGTTTTTT.

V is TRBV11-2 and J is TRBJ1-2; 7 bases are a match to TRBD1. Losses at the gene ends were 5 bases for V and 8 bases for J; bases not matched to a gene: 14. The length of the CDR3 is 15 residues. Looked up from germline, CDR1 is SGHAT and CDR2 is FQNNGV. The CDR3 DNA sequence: TGTGCCAGCAGCGAAGACAGGGCCATCTTTGTGGGCTACACCTTC. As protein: CASSEDRAIFVGYTF.

CDR3 DNA sequence: TGTGCCAGCAGAGCGGGGGGGCTCGGTGAGCAGTTCTTC. Residues: CASRAGGLGEQFF. The V gene is TRBV13, the J gene TRBJ2-1; the match to TRBD2 covers 10 bases. Germline V gives CDR1 PRHDT, CDR2 FYEKMQ (reference sequence). The CDR3 loop spans 13 amino acids. The V and J ends lost 6 bases and 9 bases, in that order; junction bases with no gene match: 5.

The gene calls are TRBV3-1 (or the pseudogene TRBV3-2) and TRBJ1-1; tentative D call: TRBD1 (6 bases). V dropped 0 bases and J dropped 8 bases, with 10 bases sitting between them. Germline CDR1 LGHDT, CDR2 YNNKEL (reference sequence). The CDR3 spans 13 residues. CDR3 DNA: TGTGCCAGCAGCCAAGAACGTCAGGGGGAAGCTTTCTTT. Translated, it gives CASSQERQGEAFF.

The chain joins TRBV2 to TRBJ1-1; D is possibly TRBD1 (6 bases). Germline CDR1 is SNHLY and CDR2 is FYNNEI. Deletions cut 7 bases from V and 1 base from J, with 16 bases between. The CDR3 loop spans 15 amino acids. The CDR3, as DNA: TGTGCCAGCAATCCCAGAGGACAGCAGAACACTGAAGCTTTCTTT. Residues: CASNPRGQQNTEAFF.

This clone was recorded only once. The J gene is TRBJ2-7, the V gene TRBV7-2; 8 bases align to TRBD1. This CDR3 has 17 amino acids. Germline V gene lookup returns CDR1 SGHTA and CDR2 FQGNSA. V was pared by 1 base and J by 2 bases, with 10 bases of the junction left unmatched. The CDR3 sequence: CASSLGGRDRSTYEQYF. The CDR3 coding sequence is TGTGCCAGCAGCTTAGGGGGCCGGGACAGGTCGACCTACGAGCAGTACTTC.

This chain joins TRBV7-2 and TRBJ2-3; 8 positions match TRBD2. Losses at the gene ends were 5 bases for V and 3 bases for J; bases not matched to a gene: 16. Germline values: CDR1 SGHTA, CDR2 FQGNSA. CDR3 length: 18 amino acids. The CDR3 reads CASSPTRTSPLRTDTQYF. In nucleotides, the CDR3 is TGTGCCAGCAGCCCGACGAGGACTAGCCCCCTGAGGACAGATACGCAGTATTTT.

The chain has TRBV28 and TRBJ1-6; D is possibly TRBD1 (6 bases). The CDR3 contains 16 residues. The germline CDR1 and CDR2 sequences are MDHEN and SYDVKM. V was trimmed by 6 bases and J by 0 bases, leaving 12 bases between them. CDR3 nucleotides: TGTGCCAGCAGGTCACAGGGAAGCTCCTATAATTCACCCCTCCACTTT. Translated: CASRSQGSSYNSPLHF.

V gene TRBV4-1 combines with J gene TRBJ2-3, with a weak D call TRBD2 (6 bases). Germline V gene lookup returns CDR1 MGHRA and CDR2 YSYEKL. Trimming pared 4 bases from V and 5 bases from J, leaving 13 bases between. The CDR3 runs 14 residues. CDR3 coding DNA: TGCGCCAGCAGCCGGTTGGGACTGAAAGATACGCAGTATTTT. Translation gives CASSRLGLKDTQYF.

The chain's CDR3 is CASSRVWGEDTEAFF. The CDR3 region has the DNA TGTGCCAGCAGCCGAGTCTGGGGGGAGGACACTGAAGCTTTCTTT. V gene TRBV4-2 combines with J gene TRBJ1-1; D perhaps matches TRBD1 (5 bases). CDR1 is LGHNA and CDR2 is YNFKEQ in the germline V gene. The V end lost 4 bases, the J end lost 3 bases, and 15 bases lay between the germline ends. The CDR3 spans 15 residues.

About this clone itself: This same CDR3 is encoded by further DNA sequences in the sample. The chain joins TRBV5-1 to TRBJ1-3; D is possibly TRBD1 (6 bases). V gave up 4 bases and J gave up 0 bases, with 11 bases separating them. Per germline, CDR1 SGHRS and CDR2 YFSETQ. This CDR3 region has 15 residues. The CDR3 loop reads CASSLVGGSGNTIYF. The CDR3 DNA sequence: TGCGCCAGCAGCCTGGTAGGGGGCTCTGGAAACACCATATATTTT. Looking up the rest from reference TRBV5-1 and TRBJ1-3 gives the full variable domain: KAGVTQTPRYLIKTRGQQVTLSCSPISGHRSVSWYQQTPGQGLQFLFEYFSETQRNKGNFPGRFSGRQFSNSRSEMNVSTLELGDSALYLCASSLVGGSGNTIYFGEGSWLTVV.

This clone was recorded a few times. DNA for the CDR3: TGTGCCAGCAGTCCGAGCTCGGGACTGGGGAACGAGCAGTACTTC. This codes for CASSPSSGLGNEQYF. The V call is TRBV27, the J call TRBJ2-7; D is possibly TRBD2 (6 bases). CDR1 is MNHEY and CDR2 is SMNVEV in the germline V gene (reference sequence). Trimming shortened V by 5 bases and J by 5 bases, and 19 bases separated the two germline ends. The CDR3 covers 15 residues.

The CDR3 spells CASSLGQGANEKLFF. CDR3 in DNA: TGTGCCAGCAGCTTGGGACAGGGGGCTAATGAAAAACTGTTTTTT. The chain recombines TRBV5-8 with TRBJ1-4; TRBD1 agrees at 9 bases. Trimming took 0 bases from V and 3 from J; bases not matched to a gene: 0. This CDR3 is 15 amino acids long. CDR1 and CDR2 (germline): SGHTS, YDEGEE.

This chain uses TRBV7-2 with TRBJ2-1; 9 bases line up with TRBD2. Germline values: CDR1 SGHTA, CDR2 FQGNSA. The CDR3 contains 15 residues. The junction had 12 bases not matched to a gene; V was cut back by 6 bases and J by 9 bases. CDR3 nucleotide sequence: TGTGCCAGCAGGCCCGCCGGGACTAGCTTAGGTGAGCAGTTCTTC. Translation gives CASRPAGTSLGEQFF.

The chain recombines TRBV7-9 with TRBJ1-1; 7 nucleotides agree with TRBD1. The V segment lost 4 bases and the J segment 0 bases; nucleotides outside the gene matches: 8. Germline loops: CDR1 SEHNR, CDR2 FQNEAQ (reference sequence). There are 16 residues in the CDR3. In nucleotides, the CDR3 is TGTGCCAGCAGCTCCCGGACAGGAAACATGAACACTGAAGCTTTCTTT. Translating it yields CASSSRTGNMNTEAFF.

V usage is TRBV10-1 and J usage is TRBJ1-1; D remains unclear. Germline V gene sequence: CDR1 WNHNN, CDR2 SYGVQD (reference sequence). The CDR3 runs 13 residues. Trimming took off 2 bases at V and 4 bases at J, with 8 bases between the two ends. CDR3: CASSETVTTEAFF. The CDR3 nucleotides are TGCGCCAGCAGTGAGACGGTCACCACTGAAGCTTTCTTT.